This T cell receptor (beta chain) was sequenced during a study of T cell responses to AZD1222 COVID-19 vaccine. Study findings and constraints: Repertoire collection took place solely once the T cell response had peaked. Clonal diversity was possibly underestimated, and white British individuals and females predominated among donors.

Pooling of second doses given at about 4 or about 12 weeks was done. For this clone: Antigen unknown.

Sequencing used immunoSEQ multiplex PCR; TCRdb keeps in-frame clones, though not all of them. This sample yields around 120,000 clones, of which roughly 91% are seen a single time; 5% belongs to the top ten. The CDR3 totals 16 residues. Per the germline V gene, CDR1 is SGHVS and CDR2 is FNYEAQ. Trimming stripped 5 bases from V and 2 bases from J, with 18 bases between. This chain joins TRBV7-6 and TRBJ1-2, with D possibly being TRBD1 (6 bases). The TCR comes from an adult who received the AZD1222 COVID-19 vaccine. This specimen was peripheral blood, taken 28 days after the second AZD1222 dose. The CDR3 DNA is TGTGCCAGCAGCCCTAGAGGGGGGACATTAAACTATGGCTACACCTTC. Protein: CASSPRGGTLNYGYTF.